The source of this TCR beta chain is a study of Ad26.COV2.S vaccination and SARS-CoV-2 variants. Study summary: Into the muscle, Ad26.COV2.S was dosed once or twice, 56 days apart.

This clone is a singleton in its sample. V shed 5 bases and J 1 base; nucleotides not matched to a gene: 7. Germline loops: CDR1 SEHNR, CDR2 FQNEAQ (reference sequence). This CDR3 is built from 15 residues. Treatment of the sample: 19 received Ad26.COV2.S at low or high dose, single or two shots; about 5 received placebo; per-sample allocation not given. All samples were drawn on day 63, counting from the first vaccine or placebo injection. The shot given was an Ad26 vector that makes Wuhan-strain SARS-CoV-2 spike. Only in-frame clones appear in the TCRdb table, and some are missing; sequencing was by immunoSEQ multiplex PCR. This repertoire shows about 410,000 clones, about 89% found once; its top ten account for under 2%.

The chain carries TRBV7-9 and TRBJ2-7; 8 bases align to TRBD1. This TCR derives from a person aged 18-65 years who received the Ad26.COV2.S COVID-19 vaccine or a placebo. This material consisted of peripheral blood, taken in a trial of Ad26.COV2.S vaccine versus placebo. CDR3 in DNA: TGTGCCAGCAGCCGCTCTCAGGGGGCTTCCTACGAGCAGTACTTC. The encoded protein is CASSRSQGASYEQYF. The whole variable domain, remainder taken from reference TRBV7-9 and TRBJ2-7, is DTGVSQNPRHKITKRGQNVTFRCDPISEHNRLYWYRQTLGQGPEFLTYFQNEAQLEKSRLLSDRFSAERPKGSFSTLEIQRTEQGDSAMYLCASSRSQGASYEQYFGPGTRLTVT.